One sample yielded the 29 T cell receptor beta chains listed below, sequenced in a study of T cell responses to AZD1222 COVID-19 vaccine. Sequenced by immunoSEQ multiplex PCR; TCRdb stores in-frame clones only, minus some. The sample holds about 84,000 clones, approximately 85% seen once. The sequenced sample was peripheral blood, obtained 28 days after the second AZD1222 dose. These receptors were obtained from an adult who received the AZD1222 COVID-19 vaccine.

As DNA, the CDR3 is TGTGCCAGCAGGAACCAGGGGGCCTGGGCCCGAAACACCATATATTTT. Protein product: CASRNQGAWARNTIYF. The chain joins TRBV28 to TRBJ1-3, with TRBD1 identical over 8 bases. The J segment lost 5 bases and the V segment lost 6 bases, leaving 12 bases of the junction unmatched. In germline, CDR1 is MDHEN, CDR2 SYDVKM. The CDR3 runs 16 residues.

The CDR3 loop reads CASSPWTGLNGEQYF. CDR3 in DNA: TGTGCCAGCTCACCCTGGACGGGGCTTAATGGCGAGCAGTACTTC. V is TRBV18 and J is TRBJ2-7; D may correspond to TRBD1 or TRBD2 (5 bases each). Trimming removed 3 bases at V and 6 bases at J, with 18 bases between. The CDR3 totals 15 residues. The germline V gene has CDR1 KGHSH and CDR2 LQKENI. Full variable domain (missing parts from reference TRBV18 and TRBJ2-7): NAGVMQNPRHLVRRRGQEARLRCSPMKGHSHVYWYRQLPEEGLKFMVYLQKENIIDESGMPKERFSAEFPKEGPSILRIQQVVRGDSAAYFCASSPWTGLNGEQYFGPGTRLTVT.

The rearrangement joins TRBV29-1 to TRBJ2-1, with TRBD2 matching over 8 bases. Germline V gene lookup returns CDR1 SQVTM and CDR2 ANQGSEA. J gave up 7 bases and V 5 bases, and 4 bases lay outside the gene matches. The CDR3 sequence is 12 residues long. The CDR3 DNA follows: TGCAGCGTTAGGCCGGGGGGGAATGAGCAGTTCTTC. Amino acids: CSVRPGGNEQFF.

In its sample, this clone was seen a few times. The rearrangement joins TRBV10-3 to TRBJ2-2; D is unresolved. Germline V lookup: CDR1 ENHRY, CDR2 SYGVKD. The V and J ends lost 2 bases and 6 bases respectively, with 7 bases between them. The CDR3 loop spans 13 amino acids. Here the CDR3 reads CAISEGGPGELFF. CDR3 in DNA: TGTGCCATCAGTGAGGGTGGGCCCGGGGAGCTGTTTTTT.

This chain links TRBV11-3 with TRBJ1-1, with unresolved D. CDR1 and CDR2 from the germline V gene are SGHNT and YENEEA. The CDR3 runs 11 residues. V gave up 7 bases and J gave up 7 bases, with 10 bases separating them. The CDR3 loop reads CASTLGVEAFF. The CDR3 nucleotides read TGTGCCAGCACCCTCGGGGTTGAAGCTTTCTTT.

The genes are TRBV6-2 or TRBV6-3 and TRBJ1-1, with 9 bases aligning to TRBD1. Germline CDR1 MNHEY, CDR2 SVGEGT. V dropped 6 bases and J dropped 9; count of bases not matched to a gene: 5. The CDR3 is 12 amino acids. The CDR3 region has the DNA TGTGCCAGCAGCGGACAGGGGCCGAAAGCTTTCTTT. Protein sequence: CASSGQGPKAFF.

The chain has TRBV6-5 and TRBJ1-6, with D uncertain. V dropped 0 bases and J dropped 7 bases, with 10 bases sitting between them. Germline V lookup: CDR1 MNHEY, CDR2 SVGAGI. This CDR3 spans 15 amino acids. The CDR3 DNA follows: TGTGCCAGCAGTTACTCTCCGAAGACGAATTCACCCCTCCACTTT. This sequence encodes CASSYSPKTNSPLHF.

The CDR3 region has the DNA TGTGCCAGCAGGGGGACAGGCACCGGGGAGCTGTTTTTT. Translating gives CASRGTGTGELFF. The V and J genes are TRBV27 and TRBJ2-2; 8 bases map to TRBD1. The germline V gene has CDR1 MNHEY and CDR2 SMNVEV (reference sequence). The CDR3 runs to 13 residues. V was pared by 6 bases and J by 4 bases, with 1 base of the junction left unmatched.

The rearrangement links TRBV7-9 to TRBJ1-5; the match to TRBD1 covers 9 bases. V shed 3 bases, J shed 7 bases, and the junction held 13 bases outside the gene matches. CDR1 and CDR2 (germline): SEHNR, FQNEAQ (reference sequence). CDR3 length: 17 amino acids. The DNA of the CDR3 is TGTGCCAGCAGCTTTGCCCCCGGGACAGGGATAGGCCAGCCCCAGCATTTT. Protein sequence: CASSFAPGTGIGQPQHF.

The CDR3 reads CASSLAKSTDTQYF. The CDR3 nucleotides read TGCGCCAGCAGCTTGGCAAAGAGCACAGATACGCAGTATTTT. The rearrangement joins TRBV5-1 to TRBJ2-3; no clear D. The CDR3 runs to 14 residues. Germline CDR1 and CDR2: SGHRS and YFSETQ. The V and J ends lost 0 bases and 0 bases respectively, with 5 bases between them.

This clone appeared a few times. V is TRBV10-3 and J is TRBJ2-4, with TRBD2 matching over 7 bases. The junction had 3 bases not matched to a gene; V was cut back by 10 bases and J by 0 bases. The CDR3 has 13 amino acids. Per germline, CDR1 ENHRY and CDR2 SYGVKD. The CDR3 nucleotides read TGTGCCAGGAGCGGGAAAGCCAAAAACATTCAGTACTTC. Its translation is CARSGKAKNIQYF.

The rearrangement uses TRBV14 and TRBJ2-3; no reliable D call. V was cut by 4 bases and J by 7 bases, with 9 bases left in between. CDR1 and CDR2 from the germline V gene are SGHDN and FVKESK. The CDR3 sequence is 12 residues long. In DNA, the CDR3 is TGTGCCAGCAGCCCCGAGAGGCATACGCAGTATTTT. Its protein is CASSPERHTQYF.

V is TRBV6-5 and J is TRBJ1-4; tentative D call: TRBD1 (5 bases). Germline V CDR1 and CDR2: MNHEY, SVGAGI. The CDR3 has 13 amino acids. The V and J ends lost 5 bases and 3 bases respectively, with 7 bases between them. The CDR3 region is CASSTGANEKLFF. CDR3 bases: TGTGCCAGCAGTACAGGTGCTAATGAAAAACTGTTTTTT.

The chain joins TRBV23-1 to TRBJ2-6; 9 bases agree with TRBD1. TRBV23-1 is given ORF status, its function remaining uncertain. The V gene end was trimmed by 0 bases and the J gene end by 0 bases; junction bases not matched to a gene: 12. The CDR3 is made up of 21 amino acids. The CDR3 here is CASSQSRNSGTGLSGANVLTF. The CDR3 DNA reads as TGCGCCAGCAGTCAATCGAGGAATTCCGGGACAGGGCTCTCTGGGGCCAACGTCCTGACTTTC.

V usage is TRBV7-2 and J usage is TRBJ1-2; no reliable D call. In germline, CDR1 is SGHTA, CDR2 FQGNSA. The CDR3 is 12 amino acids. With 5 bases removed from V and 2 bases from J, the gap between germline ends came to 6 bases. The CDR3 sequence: CASSPSNYGYTF. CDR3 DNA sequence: TGTGCCAGCAGCCCATCCAACTATGGCTACACCTTC. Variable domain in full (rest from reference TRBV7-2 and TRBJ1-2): GAGVSQSPSNKVTEKGKDVELRCDPISGHTALYWYRQSLGQGLEFLIYFQGNSAPDKSGLPSDRFSAERTGGSVSTLTIQRTQQEDSAVYLCASSPSNYGYTFGSGTRLTVV.

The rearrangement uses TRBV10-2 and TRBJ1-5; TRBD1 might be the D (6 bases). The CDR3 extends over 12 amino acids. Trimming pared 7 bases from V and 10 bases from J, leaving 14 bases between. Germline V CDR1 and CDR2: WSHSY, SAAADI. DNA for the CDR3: TGCGCCAGCAACGGACAGCCCCTACCCCAGCATTTT. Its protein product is CASNGQPLPQHF.

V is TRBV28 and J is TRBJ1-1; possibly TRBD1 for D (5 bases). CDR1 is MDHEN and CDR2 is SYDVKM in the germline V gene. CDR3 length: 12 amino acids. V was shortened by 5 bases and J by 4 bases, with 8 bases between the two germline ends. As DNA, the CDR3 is TGTGCCAGCAGTGATCAGGGCACTGAAGCTTTCTTT. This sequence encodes CASSDQGTEAFF.

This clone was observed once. This CDR3 is CATSGTQANNEQFF. In nucleotides, the CDR3 is TGTGCCACCAGTGGTACACAGGCTAACAATGAGCAGTTCTTC. The gene calls are TRBV24-1 and TRBJ2-1; weak D call: TRBD1 (5 bases). Germline lookup yields CDR1 KGHDR and CDR2 SFDVKD. The CDR3 spans 14 residues. Trimming left V 5 bases short and J 5 bases short, with 12 bases between.

CDR3 amino acids: CASRDRAGHGYTF. DNA for the CDR3: TGTGCCAGCAGGGACAGGGCCGGGCATGGCTACACCTTC. The genes are TRBV2 and TRBJ1-2; 8 bases agree with TRBD1. V trimming: 6 bases; J trimming: 6 bases; junction bases outside the gene matches: 6. Germline values: CDR1 SNHLY, CDR2 FYNNEI. CDR3 length equals 13 residues.

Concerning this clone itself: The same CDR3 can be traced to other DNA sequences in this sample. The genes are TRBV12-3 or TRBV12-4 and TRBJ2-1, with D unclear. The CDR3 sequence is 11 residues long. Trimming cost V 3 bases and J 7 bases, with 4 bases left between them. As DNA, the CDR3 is TGTGCCAGCAGTTTGTTGAATGAGCAGTTCTTC. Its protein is CASSLLNEQFF.

Here the CDR3 DNA reads TGTGCCACCAGTGATAGGAGTACACTAAACAATGAGCAGTTCTTC. It encodes CATSDRSTLNNEQFF. V and J are TRBV24-1 and TRBJ2-1; D gene unclear. The germline CDR1 and CDR2 sequences are KGHDR and SFDVKD. This CDR3 spans 15 amino acids. Trimming removed 3 bases from V and 5 bases from J, with 13 bases in between.

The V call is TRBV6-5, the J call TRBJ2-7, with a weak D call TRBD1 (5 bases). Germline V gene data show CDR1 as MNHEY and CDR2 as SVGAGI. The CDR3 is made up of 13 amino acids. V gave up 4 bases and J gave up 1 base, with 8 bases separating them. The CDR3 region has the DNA TGTGCCAGCAGTTCACAGGATTCCTACGAGCAGTACTTC. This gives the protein CASSSQDSYEQYF.

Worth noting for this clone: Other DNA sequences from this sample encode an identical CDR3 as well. The CDR3 is CASSLYPNTGELFF. The CDR3 region has the DNA TGTGCCAGCAGCTTATATCCGAACACCGGGGAGCTGTTTTTT. The chain uses TRBV7-3 and TRBJ2-2; D ambiguous. Germline lookup yields CDR1 SGHTA and CDR2 FQGTGA. V lost 2 bases and J 0 bases, leaving 4 bases between the germline ends. The CDR3 contains 14 residues.

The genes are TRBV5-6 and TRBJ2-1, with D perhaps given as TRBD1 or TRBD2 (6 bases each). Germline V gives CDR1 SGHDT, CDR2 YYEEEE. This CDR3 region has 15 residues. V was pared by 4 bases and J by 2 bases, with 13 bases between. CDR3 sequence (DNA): TGTGCCAGCAGCCAAACAGGGAGGCCCTACAATGAGCAGTTCTTC. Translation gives CASSQTGRPYNEQFF.

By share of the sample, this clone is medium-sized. In DNA form, the CDR3 reads TGTGCCAGCAGTTATTCTAGAACTGAAGCTTTCTTT. It specifies CASSYSRTEAFF. The chain carries TRBV6-2 or TRBV6-3 and TRBJ1-1; D ambiguous. CDR1 is MNHEY, CDR2 SVGEGT, per germline. V shed 3 bases and J shed 5 bases, with 7 bases lying between them. This CDR3 is built from 12 residues.

CDR3 coding DNA: TGCGCCAGCAGCTCGGGCGGGGCTCCCAACTCCTACGAGCAGTACTTC. Its protein product is CASSSGGAPNSYEQYF. The rearrangement uses TRBV5-1 and TRBJ2-7; a weak D match, TRBD2 (6 bases). CDR1 SGHRS and CDR2 YFSETQ come from the germline V gene. The V gene lost 3 bases and the J gene lost 0 bases, with 16 bases spanning the gap. The CDR3 is 16 residues long.

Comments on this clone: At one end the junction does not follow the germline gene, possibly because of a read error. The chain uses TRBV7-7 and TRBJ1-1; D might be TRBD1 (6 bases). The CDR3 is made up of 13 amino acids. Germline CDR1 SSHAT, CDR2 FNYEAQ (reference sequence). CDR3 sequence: CASSKDRNTEAFF. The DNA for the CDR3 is TGTGCTAGCAGCAAGGACAGAAACACTGAAGCTTTCTTT.

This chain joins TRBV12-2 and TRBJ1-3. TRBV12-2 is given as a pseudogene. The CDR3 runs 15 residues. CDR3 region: CASRPERCSGNTIYF. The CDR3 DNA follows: TGTGCAAGTCGCCCAGAGAGGTGCTCTGGAAACACCATATATTTT.

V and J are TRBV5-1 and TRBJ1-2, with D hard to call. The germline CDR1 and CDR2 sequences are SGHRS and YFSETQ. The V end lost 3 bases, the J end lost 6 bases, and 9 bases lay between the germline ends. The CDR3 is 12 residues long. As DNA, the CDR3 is TGCGCCAGCAGCTCGCTCGGTGATGGCTACACCTTC. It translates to CASSSLGDGYTF.